The T cell receptor beta chain described here comes from a study of blood T cells in healthy people across ages. Notes on the study in general: Getting older went along with TCR beta diversity per million T cells dropping roughly linearly.

This clonotype was detected a few times. Its antigen is not identified. Trimming took 0 bases from V and 7 from J, leaving 19 bases between them. Germline CDR1 reads LGHNA; CDR2 reads YNFKEQ. The CDR3 covers 17 residues. Primed by a sample-barcoded 5' primer and a J-beta primer mix, a second PCR proceeded for about 6 to 11 cycles. TCRdb recomputed calls from the 5' RACE reads with MiXCR, one row per CDR3 protein. Found here are fewer than 1.5 million distinct CDR3 sequences, approximately 42% of them singletons; the top ten hold approximately 7.9%. The clonotype originates from a woman between 18 and 30 years old in good health. The rearrangement uses TRBV4-2 and TRBJ2-1, with a weak D call TRBD2 (5 bases). Sequencing input: blood. CDR3 nucleotides: TGTGCCAGCAGCCAAGATCGGCGGGCGGCTGTTAGTAATGAGCAGTTCTTC. Amino acids: CASSQDRRAAVSNEQFF.